Listed here are 20 T cell receptor beta chains from one sample, sequenced in a study of identical twins. TCRdb re-derived calls from the 5' RACE reads in MiXCR, one entry per CDR3 protein. The profile shows around 480,000 distinct CDR3 sequences, roughly an eighth of them singletons. The same specimen was also included in a second study, on yellow fever vaccine responses in identical twins.

Sequenced input: CD4+ T cells sorted from blood. The receptors derive from a woman between 18 and 29 years old in good health.

The chain is built from TRBV5-1 and TRBJ2-1; D is undetermined. Germline V CDR1 and CDR2: SGHRS, YFSETQ. The V end lost 5 bases, the J end lost 4 bases, and 10 bases lay between the germline ends. This CDR3 has 13 amino acids. The CDR3 DNA follows: TGCGCCAGCAGTTCTCCTCTTTACAATGAGCAGTTCTTC. As protein: CASSSPLYNEQFF.

The table lists this clonotype with many counts. The chain combines TRBV20-1 with TRBJ2-4, with D perhaps TRBD2 (5 bases). The V and J ends lost 3 bases and 6 bases respectively, with 18 bases between them. Germline V CDR1 and CDR2: DFQATT, SNEGSKA (reference sequence). The CDR3 totals 15 residues. CDR3 coding DNA: TGCAGTGCTAGCCGGACGGACTCCTCGGGAAACATTCAGTACTTC. Translation: CSASRTDSSGNIQYF.

CDR3 nucleotide sequence: TGTGCCAGCAGTTTAGAACTCAACAATGAGCAGTTCTTC. Translated: CASSLELNNEQFF. The genes are TRBV27 and TRBJ2-1; D gene uncertain. The CDR3 contains 13 residues. V was trimmed by 2 bases and J by 5 bases, leaving 7 bases between them. Germline V CDR1 and CDR2: MNHEY, SMNVEV (reference sequence).

The chain recombines TRBV5-1 with TRBJ1-4, with 8 bases identical to TRBD1. The CDR3 covers 15 residues. The germline CDR1 and CDR2 sequences are SGHRS and YFSETQ. The V segment lost 0 bases and the J segment 4 bases; nucleotides outside the gene matches: 2. The CDR3 nucleotides read TGCGCCAGCAGCTTGGGGGGACAGGATAATGAAAAACTGTTTTTT. Translating it yields CASSLGGQDNEKLFF.

CDR3: CASRKGQASYEQYF. In DNA form, the CDR3 reads TGTGCCAGCAGGAAGGGACAGGCCAGTTACGAGCAGTACTTC. The rearrangement uses TRBV2 and TRBJ2-7, with 8 bases that match TRBD1. Germline V gene data show CDR1 as SNHLY and CDR2 as FYNNEI. The CDR3 is 14 amino acids. Germline trimming cut 6 bases from V and 4 bases from J; bases unmatched to any gene: 8.

The chain joins TRBV20-1 to TRBJ2-1, with 9 bases lining up with TRBD2. V lost 4 bases and J lost 5; bases outside the gene matches: 3. Looked up from germline, CDR1 is DFQATT and CDR2 is SNEGSKA (reference sequence). This CDR3 contains 13 residues. CDR3 region: CSANGLANNEQFF. The CDR3 DNA sequence: TGCAGTGCTAATGGACTAGCGAACAATGAGCAGTTCTTC.

The chain has TRBV7-2 and TRBJ2-3; 10 bases are a match to TRBD2. V shed 6 bases, J shed 5 bases, and the junction held 8 bases outside the gene matches. Germline-derived CDR1 and CDR2 are SGHTA and FQGNSA. This CDR3 is 15 amino acids long. DNA of the CDR3: TGTGCCAGCAGTTCCCGGACTAGCGGAGGAGATACGCAGTATTTT. This codes for CASSSRTSGGDTQYF.

The chain uses TRBV5-1 and TRBJ2-2; D may be TRBD2 (6 bases). The CDR3 spans 14 residues. CDR1 and CDR2 (germline): SGHRS, YFSETQ. V was clipped by 5 bases and J by 2 bases, with 10 bases between them. The CDR3 region has the DNA TGCGCCAGCAGGTCGGGGACTAACACCGGGGAGCTGTTTTTT. It codes for CASRSGTNTGELFF.

The chain recombines TRBV27 with TRBJ2-6, with TRBD1 matching 9 bases. The germline V gene has CDR1 MNHEY and CDR2 SMNVEV (reference sequence). The ends lost 6 bases at V and 4 bases at J; junction bases unmatched: 10. The CDR3 is 17 residues long. DNA of the CDR3: TGTGCCAGCAGAACCCCTGGGACAGGGCGCGGGGCCAACGTCCTGACTTTC. Residues: CASRTPGTGRGANVLTF. Complete variable domain (other parts from reference TRBV27 and TRBJ2-6): EAQVTQNPRYLITVTGKKLTVTCSQNMNHEYMSWYRQDPGLGLRQIYYSMNVEVTDKGDVPEGYKVSRKEKRNFPLILESPSPNQTSLYFCASRTPGTGRGANVLTFGAGSRLTVL.

The rearrangement joins TRBV7-2 to TRBJ2-7, with 7 bases that match TRBD2. The CDR3 totals 14 residues. Germline V gene data show CDR1 as SGHTA and CDR2 as FQGNSA. The trim removed 4 bases at V and 3 bases at J, leaving 6 bases unmatched. CDR3 amino acids: CASSYSTGGYEQYF. The CDR3 region has the DNA TGTGCCAGCAGCTATTCGACGGGGGGCTACGAGCAGTACTTC.

This clonotype appeared a few times. The chain is built from TRBV15 and TRBJ2-7, with D possibly matching TRBD2 (6 bases). CDR1 and CDR2 (germline): LNHNV, YYDKDF (reference sequence). The V gene lost 1 base and the J gene lost 4 bases, with 14 bases spanning the gap. This CDR3 region has 15 residues. CDR3 loop: CATSRGREPVYEQYF. The DNA for the CDR3 is TGTGCCACCAGCAGAGGACGGGAGCCCGTGTACGAGCAGTACTTC.

This clonotype occurred many times. CDR3 amino acids: CSAQGWRQGGETQYF. The CDR3, as DNA: TGCAGCGCCCAGGGTTGGAGACAGGGTGGGGAGACCCAGTACTTC. This rearrangement joins TRBV29-1 to TRBJ2-5; 7 bases are shared with TRBD1. J lost 5 bases, V lost 7 bases, and 16 bases had no gene match. Germline CDR1 is SQVTM and CDR2 is ANQGSEA. The CDR3 runs to 15 residues.

This clonotype was counted ten times or more. In DNA form, the CDR3 reads TGCAGCGTTACAACGGGGGCGGGGAGCAATCAGCCCCAGCATTTT. Translation gives CSVTTGAGSNQPQHF. The rearrangement uses TRBV29-1 and TRBJ1-5, with D perhaps matching TRBD1 (6 bases). The CDR3 runs 15 residues. In germline, CDR1 is SQVTM, CDR2 ANQGSEA. With 5 bases removed from V and 1 base from J, the gap between germline ends came to 15 bases.

As regards this clonotype: A read error may be the cause here, since a much bigger clone is one base away. The chain employs TRBV5-1 and TRBJ2-7, with D uncertain. The germline V gene encodes CDR1 SGHRS and CDR2 YFSETQ. This CDR3 region has 13 residues. Trimming removed 0 bases from V and 3 bases from J, with 7 bases in between. CDR3 amino acids: CASSLALVYEQYF. The CDR3 DNA reads as TGCGCCAGCAGCTTGGCGCTAGTCTACGAGCAGTACTTC.

The chain combines TRBV6-4 with TRBJ2-6; D not certain. The CDR3 totals 15 residues. CDR1 and CDR2 from the germline V gene are MRHNA and SNTAGT. V lost 0 bases, J lost 1 base, and 4 bases lay in between. The CDR3 sequence is CASSDSGSGANVLTF. The CDR3 nucleotides read TGTGCCAGCAGTGACTCGGGTTCTGGGGCCAACGTCCTGACTTTC.

The chain couples TRBV12-3 or TRBV12-4 to TRBJ1-2, with a possible D match to TRBD1 (5 bases). This CDR3 is 14 amino acids long. The V end was cut by 6 bases, the J end by 2 bases, with 13 bases between. CDR3 residues: CASSSRAGNYGYTF. The DNA for the CDR3 is TGTGCCAGCAGCTCCAGGGCCGGGAACTATGGCTACACCTTC.

This clonotype was seen only a few times. The chain joins TRBV12-3 or TRBV12-4 to TRBJ2-2; D not resolved. The CDR3 contains 16 residues. Trimming took off 6 bases at V and 0 bases at J, with 14 bases between the two ends. The CDR3 region is CASSSRGIANTGELFF. In DNA, the CDR3 is TGTGCCAGCAGCTCCCGCGGAATCGCGAACACCGGGGAGCTGTTTTTT.

The rearrangement joins TRBV20-1 to TRBJ2-3; no firm D call. The V end lost 1 base, the J end lost 1 base, and 12 bases lay between the germline ends. This CDR3 is built from 15 residues. The germline gives CDR1 DFQATT, CDR2 SNEGSKA (reference sequence). This chain's CDR3 is CSARGVLVGTDTQYF. The CDR3 DNA reads TGCAGTGCTAGAGGCGTGCTAGTTGGCACAGATACGCAGTATTTT.

V and J are TRBV11-2 and TRBJ2-2, with no clear D. The CDR3 is 13 amino acids. V lost 3 bases to trimming and J lost 5 bases, with 7 bases between them. CDR1 and CDR2 (germline): SGHAT, FQNNGV. CDR3: CASSFQVTGELFF. For the CDR3, the DNA is TGTGCCAGCAGCTTTCAGGTTACCGGGGAGCTGTTTTTT.

J is TRBJ2-5 and V is TRBV7-2; D is possibly TRBD2 (6 bases). The CDR3 is made up of 14 amino acids. V was trimmed by 4 bases and J by 1 base, leaving 10 bases between them. CDR1 is SGHTA, CDR2 FQGNSA, per germline. The CDR3: CASSSTGVQETQYF. The CDR3 DNA reads as TGTGCCAGCAGCTCGACGGGGGTCCAAGAGACCCAGTACTTC.